Listed below are T cell receptor beta chains from one sample, sequenced in a study of blood T cell repertoires in COVID-19. Generated by immunoSEQ multiplex PCR, the TCRdb table keeps only in-frame clones and is missing some. This table holds roughly 170,000 clones, roughly 83% found once. Sequenced input: PBMCs or T cells enriched from blood (not recorded which). These receptors were taken from a woman in her forties or fifties who had recovered from COVID-19. Both conserved end residues are part of each CDR3. Each record gives: D gene, J gene, clone size, V gene, CDR3 DNA, CDR3 protein. The D gene is left open where the match is weak. A row's size may be missing; if present it is once, few, many or a size class.

D: NA
J: TRBJ1-5
size: NA
V: TRBV6-4
DNA: TGTGCCAGCAGTGAAACAGCCCTGGGAGGACAGCCCCAGCATTTT
CDR3: CASSETALGGQPQHF

D: TRBD2
J: TRBJ2-3
size: NA
V: TRBV6-4
DNA: TGTGCCAGCAGTGCTAGCGGGGGGGCCACAGATACGCAGTATTTT
CDR3: CASSASGGATDTQYF

D: TRBD1
J: TRBJ2-2
size: NA
V: TRBV29-1
DNA: TGCAGCGTTGAGGGGCAGGGGGACGGGGAGCTGTTTTTT
CDR3: CSVEGQGDGELFF

D: NA
J: TRBJ1-2
size: NA
V: TRBV29-1
DNA: TGCAGCGTTGACAGGGTACGAGACTATGGCTACACCTTC
CDR3: CSVDRVRDYGYTF

D: TRBD2
J: TRBJ2-2
size: NA
V: TRBV7-9
DNA: TGTGCCAGCAGGGGACTAGCCGGCGGGGAGCTGTTTTTT
CDR3: CASRGLAGGELFF

D: TRBD1
J: TRBJ2-1
size: NA
V: TRBV18
DNA: TGTGCCAGCTCGCCGGGACAGGGCGGGCGGGAGCAGTTCTTC
CDR3: CASSPGQGGREQFF

D: NA
J: TRBJ1-2
size: NA
V: TRBV7-9
DNA: TGTGCCAGCAGCTTAGAGGACAGAAGAGATGGCTACACCTTC
CDR3: CASSLEDRRDGYTF

D: NA
J: TRBJ1-5
size: NA
V: TRBV28
DNA: TGTGCCAGCAGTTTAGGTGGGACACCCAACTATCAGCCCCAGCATTTT
CDR3: CASSLGGTPNYQPQHF

D: NA
J: TRBJ1-2
size: NA
V: TRBV9
DNA: TGTGCCAGCAGCGTAGACAGGGATGGTGGCTACACCTTC
CDR3: CASSVDRDGGYTF

D: NA
J: TRBJ1-5
size: few
V: TRBV3-1/TRBV3-2
DNA: TGTGCCAGCAGCCTCGAAGGGCGGGGGCCCCAGCATTTT
CDR3: CASSLEGRGPQHF

D: NA
J: TRBJ1-5
size: few
V: TRBV7-8
DNA: TGTGCCAGCACTGGTGTGGTGGGCCAGCCCCAGCATTTT
CDR3: CASTGVVGQPQHF

D: NA
J: TRBJ2-2
size: NA
V: TRBV5-1
DNA: TGCGCCAGCTCGTCCTCGGACAGTTTGTATGTCGGGGAGCTGTTTTTT
CDR3: CASSSSDSLYVGELFF

D: TRBD2
J: TRBJ2-3
size: NA
V: TRBV6-4
DNA: TGTGCCAGCAGTGACTCTAGCGGGGGCACAGATACGCAGTATTTT
CDR3: CASSDSSGGTDTQYF

D: TRBD1
J: TRBJ1-2
size: once
V: TRBV6-5
DNA: TGTGCCAGCAGCGACGGGACAGCTGGATGGGGCTACACCTTC
CDR3: CASSDGTAGWGYTF

D: TRBD2
J: TRBJ2-1
size: NA
V: TRBV18
DNA: TGTGCCAGCTCACAACTAGCGGGAGTGGGGAATGAGCAGTTCTTC
CDR3: CASSQLAGVGNEQFF

D: NA
J: TRBJ1-5
size: NA
V: TRBV7-2
DNA: TGTGCCAGCAGCCCACAGAATAGCAATCAGCCCCAGCATTTT
CDR3: CASSPQNSNQPQHF

D: NA
J: TRBJ2-5
size: few
V: TRBV27
DNA: TGTGCCAGCAGTTTAGGGGCCCAAGAGACCCAGTACTTC
CDR3: CASSLGAQETQYF

D: NA
J: TRBJ1-3
size: NA
V: TRBV28
DNA: TGTGCCAGCAGTTGGGGGCAGGTGGGCGGAAACACCATATATTTT
CDR3: CASSWGQVGGNTIYF

D: NA
J: TRBJ1-2
size: NA
V: TRBV19
DNA: TGTGCCAGTACCCCCCCGGCTGGGGAGTATGGCTACACCTTC
CDR3: CASTPPAGEYGYTF

D: NA
J: TRBJ1-1
size: NA
V: TRBV28
DNA: TGTGCCAGCAGCCCTCGGGGGGTCGGCGTCACTGAAGCTTTCTTT
CDR3: CASSPRGVGVTEAFF

D: TRBD1
J: TRBJ1-2
size: NA
V: TRBV12-3/TRBV12-4
DNA: TGTGCCAGCAGTGCAGGGGGCGGGGATGGCTACACCTTC
CDR3: CASSAGGGDGYTF

D: TRBD1
J: TRBJ1-1
size: NA
V: TRBV19
DNA: TGTGCCAGTAGTATAAAGCAGGGGGCCGCTGAAGCTTTCTTT
CDR3: CASSIKQGAAEAFF

D: NA
J: TRBJ1-5
size: NA
V: TRBV28
DNA: TGTGCCAGCAGTTTCCCCGGAGGGGAGGGGCAGCCCCAGCATTTT
CDR3: CASSFPGGEGQPQHF

D: NA
J: TRBJ2-1
size: few
V: TRBV6-4
DNA: TGTGCCAGCAGTGACGGGGAGGAATCATATGAGCAGTTCTTC
CDR3: CASSDGEESYEQFF

D: TRBD1
J: TRBJ2-1
size: NA
V: TRBV2
DNA: TGTGCCAGCAGTTCCTGGACAGGATGGAATGAGCAGTTCTTC
CDR3: CASSSWTGWNEQFF

D: NA
J: TRBJ1-1
size: once
V: TRBV30
DNA: TGTGCCTGGAGTCCAGCCGGGTCGGACACTGAAGCTTTCTTT
CDR3: CAWSPAGSDTEAFF

D: TRBD1
J: TRBJ1-2
size: NA
V: TRBV5-4
DNA: TGTGCCAGCAGCACCGGACAGGAGATGTATGGCTACACCTTC
CDR3: CASSTGQEMYGYTF

D: NA
J: TRBJ1-1
size: NA
V: TRBV30
DNA: TGTGCCTGGAGTGTCGTATGGGGCGGGGGTGAAGCTTTCTTT
CDR3: CAWSVVWGGGEAFF

D: NA
J: TRBJ1-6
size: NA
V: TRBV18
DNA: TGTGCCAGCTCACTGGGCGCTAATTCACCCCTCCACTTT
CDR3: CASSLGANSPLHF

D: NA
J: TRBJ2-2
size: NA
V: TRBV7-9
DNA: TGTGCCAGCAGCTTAGGGACACTTAACACCGGGGAGCTGTTTTTT
CDR3: CASSLGTLNTGELFF

D: TRBD1
J: TRBJ2-2
size: NA
V: TRBV7-9
DNA: TGTGCCAGCAGAGACAGGGAAGGGCCGAAAGGCACCGGGGAGCTGTTTTTT
CDR3: CASRDREGPKGTGELFF

D: NA
J: TRBJ2-3
size: NA
V: TRBV12-3/TRBV12-4
DNA: TGTGCCAGCAGGCACGGGTATACGCAGTATTTT
CDR3: CASRHGYTQYF

D: NA
J: TRBJ2-1
size: NA
V: TRBV4-1
DNA: TGCGCCAGCAGCCAAGACCAGTTCTACAATGAGCAGTTCTTC
CDR3: CASSQDQFYNEQFF

D: TRBD1
J: TRBJ1-2
size: NA
V: TRBV2
DNA: TGTGCCAGCAGTGAAGAAGGGACAGGGGTTCGCTACACCTTC
CDR3: CASSEEGTGVRYTF

D: TRBD2
J: TRBJ2-2
size: many
V: TRBV6-4
DNA: TGTGCCAGCAGTGACTCGGATAGCGGGCACACCGGGGAGCTGTTTTTT
CDR3: CASSDSDSGHTGELFF

D: NA
J: TRBJ1-2
size: NA
V: TRBV29-1
DNA: TGCAGCGTTACGGGGGAATCTGGGGTCTTTGGCTACACCTTC
CDR3: CSVTGESGVFGYTF

D: NA
J: TRBJ1-2
size: once
V: TRBV5-4
DNA: TGTGCCAGCACCTGGGGGCAGGGGTCGGGAGGCTACACCTTC
CDR3: CASTWGQGSGGYTF

D: NA
J: TRBJ1-1
size: once
V: TRBV5-6
DNA: TGTGCCAGCAGCTCTGGCGGTCTAGAGGAAGCTTTCTTT
CDR3: CASSSGGLEEAFF

D: TRBD1
J: TRBJ1-5
size: NA
V: TRBV2
DNA: TGTGCCAGCAGTGGGTTAGAGGGGGCTCAGCCCCAGCATTTT
CDR3: CASSGLEGAQPQHF

D: NA
J: TRBJ2-1
size: NA
V: TRBV15
DNA: TGTGCCACCAGCAGAGCTCCGGGACTTACCTACAATGAGCAGTTCTTC
CDR3: CATSRAPGLTYNEQFF

D: NA
J: TRBJ2-3
size: NA
V: TRBV5-1
DNA: TGCGCCAGCAGCTTGGTTTCCGGGGGAGAGGGCACAGATACGCAGTATTTT
CDR3: CASSLVSGGEGTDTQYF